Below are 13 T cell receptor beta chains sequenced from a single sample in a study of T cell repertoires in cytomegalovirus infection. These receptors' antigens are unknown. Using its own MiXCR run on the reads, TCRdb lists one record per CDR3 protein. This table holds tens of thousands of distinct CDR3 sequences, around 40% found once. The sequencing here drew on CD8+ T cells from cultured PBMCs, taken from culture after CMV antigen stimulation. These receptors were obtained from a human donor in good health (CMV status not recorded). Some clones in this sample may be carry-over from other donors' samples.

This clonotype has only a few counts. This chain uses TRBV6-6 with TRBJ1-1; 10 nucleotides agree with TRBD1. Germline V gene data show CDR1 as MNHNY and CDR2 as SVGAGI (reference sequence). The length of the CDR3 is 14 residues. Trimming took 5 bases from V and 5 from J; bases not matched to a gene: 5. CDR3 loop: CASSAGTGVTEAFF. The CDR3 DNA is TGTGCCAGCAGTGCCGGGACAGGGGTAACTGAAGCTTTCTTT.

CDR3 in DNA: TGTGCCAGCAGATTATTGGGGACGGGGGACTCTGAGCAGTACTTC. It is translated as CASRLLGTGDSEQYF. This chain joins TRBV4-2 and TRBJ2-7, with D possibly being TRBD2 (6 bases). Germline-derived CDR1 and CDR2 are LGHNA and YNFKEQ. CDR3 length equals 15 residues. V was clipped by 6 bases and J by 7 bases, with 22 bases between them.

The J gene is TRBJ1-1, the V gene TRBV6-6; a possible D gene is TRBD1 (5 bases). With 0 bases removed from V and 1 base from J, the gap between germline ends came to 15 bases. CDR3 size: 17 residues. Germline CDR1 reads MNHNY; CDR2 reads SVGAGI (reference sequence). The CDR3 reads CASSYSNWGRANTEAFF. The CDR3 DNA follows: TGTGCCAGCAGTTACTCGAATTGGGGGAGGGCGAACACTGAAGCTTTCTTT.

CDR3 nucleotide sequence: TGTGCCAGCAGCTTGGAAGTTGGTCTAGCCAAAAACATTCAGTACTTC. As protein: CASSLEVGLAKNIQYF. The genes are TRBV5-6 and TRBJ2-4; D is unresolved. V was pared by 0 bases and J by 0 bases, with 10 bases between. CDR1 is SGHDT, CDR2 YYEEEE, per germline. This CDR3 region has 16 residues.

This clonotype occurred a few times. Here the CDR3 reads CATTGAGQLTGTEAFF. The CDR3 coding sequence is TGTGCCACCACCGGGGCCGGCCAATTGACAGGCACTGAAGCTTTCTTT. J is TRBJ1-1 and V is TRBV7-9, with TRBD1 as a possible D gene (6 bases). Trimming took off 10 bases at V and 4 bases at J, with 25 bases between the two ends. The CDR3 runs to 16 residues. The germline CDR1 and CDR2 sequences are SEHNR and FQNEAQ (reference sequence).

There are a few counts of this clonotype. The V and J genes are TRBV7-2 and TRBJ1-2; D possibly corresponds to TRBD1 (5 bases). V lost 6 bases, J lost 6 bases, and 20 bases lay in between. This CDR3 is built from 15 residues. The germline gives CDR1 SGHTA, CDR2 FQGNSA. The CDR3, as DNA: TGTGCCAGCAGGGAGGCGGGATGGGGGAGAGATGGCTACACCTTC. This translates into CASREAGWGRDGYTF.

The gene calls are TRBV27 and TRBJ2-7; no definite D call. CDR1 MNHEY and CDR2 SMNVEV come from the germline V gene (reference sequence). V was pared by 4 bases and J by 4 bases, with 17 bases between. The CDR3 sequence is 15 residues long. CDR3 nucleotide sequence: TGTGCCAGCAGTTCCCAGGCGAGCGTTGCGTACGAGCAGTACTTC. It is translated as CASSSQASVAYEQYF.

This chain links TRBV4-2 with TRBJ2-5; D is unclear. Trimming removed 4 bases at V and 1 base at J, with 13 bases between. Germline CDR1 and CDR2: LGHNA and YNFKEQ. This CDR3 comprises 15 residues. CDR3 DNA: TGTGCCAGCAGCCCGGCCGGACGAACCCAAGAGACCCAGTACTTC. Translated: CASSPAGRTQETQYF.

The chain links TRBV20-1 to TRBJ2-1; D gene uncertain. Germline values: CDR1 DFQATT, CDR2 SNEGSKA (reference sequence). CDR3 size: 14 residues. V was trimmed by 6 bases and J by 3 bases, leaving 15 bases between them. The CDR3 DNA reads TGCAGTGCCGAGTCCCTGCTCCTCTACAATGAGCAGTTCTTC. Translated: CSAESLLLYNEQFF.

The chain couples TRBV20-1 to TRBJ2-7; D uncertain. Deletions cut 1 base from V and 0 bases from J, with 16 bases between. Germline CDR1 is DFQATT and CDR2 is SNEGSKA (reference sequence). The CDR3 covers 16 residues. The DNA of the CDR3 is TGCAGTGCTAGAGGTATTTTGGGCGTAAGCTCCTACGAGCAGTACTTC. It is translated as CSARGILGVSSYEQYF.

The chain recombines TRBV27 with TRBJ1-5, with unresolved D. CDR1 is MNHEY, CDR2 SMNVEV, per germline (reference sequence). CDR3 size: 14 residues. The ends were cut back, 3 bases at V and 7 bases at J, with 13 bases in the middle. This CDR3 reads CASSFGPTPQPQHF. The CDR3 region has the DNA TGTGCCAGCAGTTTCGGACCGACCCCCCAGCCCCAGCATTTT.

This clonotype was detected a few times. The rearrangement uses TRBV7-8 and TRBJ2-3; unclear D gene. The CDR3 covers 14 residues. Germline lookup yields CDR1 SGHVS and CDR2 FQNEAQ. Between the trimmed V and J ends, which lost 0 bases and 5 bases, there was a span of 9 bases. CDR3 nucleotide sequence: TGTGCCAGCAGCTTAGCGTTGGGTAAAGATACGCAGTATTTT. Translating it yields CASSLALGKDTQYF.

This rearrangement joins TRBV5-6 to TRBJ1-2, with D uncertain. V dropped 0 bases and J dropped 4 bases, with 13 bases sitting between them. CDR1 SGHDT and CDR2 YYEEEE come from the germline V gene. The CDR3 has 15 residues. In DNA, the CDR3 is TGTGCCAGCAGCTTGGGGGTTTCCCGCCTCTATGGCTACACCTTC. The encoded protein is CASSLGVSRLYGYTF.